Below, 32 T cell receptor beta chains from the same sample are listed, as sequenced in a study of blood T cell repertoires in COVID-19. TCRdb's copy holds only in-frame clones and misses some; the assay was immunoSEQ multiplex PCR. The sample has roughly 250,000 clones, 80% to 90% seen once. The sample consisted of PBMCs or T cells enriched from blood (not recorded which). The receptors shown here come from a woman aged 30 to 39 with acute COVID-19.

As DNA, the CDR3 is TGTGCCAGCAGTGAACAGGGGGCAAAAATATCTGGAAACACCATATATTTT. This gives the protein CASSEQGAKISGNTIYF. The rearrangement joins TRBV2 to TRBJ1-3, with 8 bases lining up with TRBD1. CDR1 SNHLY and CDR2 FYNNEI come from the germline V gene. V trimming: 2 bases; J trimming: 1 base; junction bases outside the gene matches: 7. The CDR3 is 17 amino acids.

This sequence joins TRBV6-2 or TRBV6-3 and TRBJ1-1; D perhaps matches TRBD1 (5 bases). The germline V and J ends were trimmed by 2 bases and 6 bases, with 16 bases remaining between them. CDR1 and CDR2 (germline): MNHEY, SVGEGT. The CDR3 runs to 15 residues. DNA for the CDR3: TGTGCCAGCAGTTACCCCATGGGCCGGGGGGCTGAAGCTTTCTTT. Protein product: CASSYPMGRGAEAFF.

The V and J genes are TRBV3-1 (or the pseudogene TRBV3-2) and TRBJ2-7; 7 nucleotides agree with TRBD1. V lost 3 bases to trimming and J lost 6 bases; unmatched junction nucleotides: 11. Germline assignment: CDR1 LGHDT and CDR2 YNNKEL (reference sequence). This CDR3 is built from 15 residues. CDR3 DNA sequence: TGTGCCAGCAGCCACCGAAGACAGGGATTGGGCGAGCAGTACTTC. Amino acids: CASSHRRQGLGEQYF.

The gene calls are TRBV27 and TRBJ1-4; maybe TRBD1 (6 bases). This CDR3 comprises 13 residues. Germline assignment: CDR1 MNHEY and CDR2 SMNVEV (reference sequence). The V and J ends lost 2 bases and 7 bases respectively, with 8 bases between them. CDR3 loop: CASSLRRGEKLFF. DNA for the CDR3: TGTGCCAGCAGTTTACGCAGGGGTGAAAAACTGTTTTTT.

This sequence joins TRBV4-1 and TRBJ1-6; TRBD1 might be the D (5 bases). The V end lost 2 bases, the J end lost 10 bases, and 18 bases lay between the germline ends. This CDR3 comprises 16 residues. The V gene's germline CDR1 is MGHRA and CDR2 YSYEKL. This CDR3 is CASSQRDFLRWSPLHF. The CDR3 nucleotides read TGCGCCAGCAGCCAACGGGACTTTCTTAGATGGTCACCCCTCCACTTT.

The chain uses TRBV5-1 and TRBJ2-1, with D hard to call. Germline-derived CDR1 and CDR2 are SGHRS and YFSETQ. This CDR3 spans 14 amino acids. Trimming pared 3 bases from V and 9 bases from J, leaving 16 bases between. The CDR3 bases are TGCGCCAGCAGCTCCCGCCCTGAGTTTCTTGAGCAGTTCTTC. This gives the protein CASSSRPEFLEQFF. Variable domain in full (rest from reference TRBV5-1 and TRBJ2-1): KAGVTQTPRYLIKTRGQQVTLSCSPISGHRSVSWYQQTPGQGLQFLFEYFSETQRNKGNFPGRFSGRQFSNSRSEMNVSTLELGDSALYLCASSSRPEFLEQFFGPGTRLTVL.

This clone was observed once. CDR3 DNA: TGTGCCAGCAGCCAACAGAACACCGGGGAGCTGTTTTTT. Protein: CASSQQNTGELFF. J is TRBJ2-2 and V is TRBV14; the D is unclear. Trimming left V 2 bases short and J 1 base short, with 2 bases between. Germline V gene data show CDR1 as SGHDN and CDR2 as FVKESK. The CDR3 has 13 residues. Using reference TRBV14 and TRBJ2-2 for the parts outside the CDR3, the full variable domain is EAGVTQFPSHSVIEKGQTVTLRCDPISGHDNLYWYRRVMGKEIKFLLHFVKESKQDESGMPNNRFLAERTGGTYSTLKVQPAELEDSGVYFCASSQQNTGELFFGEGSRLTVL.

This clone has just a few counts. The rearrangement uses TRBV5-6 and TRBJ2-5, with D possibly matching TRBD2 (6 bases). This CDR3 is built from 14 residues. V was pared by 0 bases and J by 5 bases, with 11 bases between. CDR1 and CDR2 (germline): SGHDT, YYEEEE. The CDR3 here is CASSLVAAKETQYF. CDR3 in DNA: TGTGCCAGCAGCTTGGTAGCGGCCAAGGAGACCCAGTACTTC. The variable domain in full, completed from reference TRBV5-6 and TRBJ2-5, reads DAGVTQSPTHLIKTRGQQVTLRCSPKSGHDTVSWYQQALGQGPQFIFQYYEEEERQRGNFPDRFSGHQFPNYSSELNVNALLLGDSALYLCASSLVAAKETQYFGPGTRLLVL.

This chain joins TRBV4-1 and TRBJ2-7, with 10 positions matching TRBD1. Trimming removed 4 bases from V and 7 bases from J; junction bases left unmatched: 10. CDR3 length: 15 amino acids. Germline CDR1 MGHRA, CDR2 YSYEKL. Here the CDR3 DNA reads TGCGCCAGCAGCCGGTACCGGGACAGGGGTGGAGAGCAGTACTTC. Its translation: CASSRYRDRGGEQYF.

The chain joins TRBV11-2 to TRBJ1-4, with TRBD1 as a possible D gene (5 bases). V lost 5 bases, J lost 2 bases, and 15 bases lay in between. The CDR3 has 16 residues. The V gene's germline CDR1 is SGHAT and CDR2 FQNNGV. CDR3 bases: TGTGCCAGCAGCCGCGGCGGGGGAAGGACTAATGAAAAACTGTTTTTT. Translation gives CASSRGGGRTNEKLFF.

The chain has TRBV7-9 and TRBJ2-5, with TRBD1 matching over 9 bases. The V and J ends lost 4 bases and 5 bases, in that order; junction bases with no gene match: 14. This CDR3 comprises 17 residues. Looked up from germline, CDR1 is SEHNR and CDR2 is FQNEAQ (reference sequence). The CDR3 here is CASSSPRYGTGWETQYF. As DNA, the CDR3 is TGTGCCAGCAGCTCGCCCCGTTATGGGACAGGGTGGGAGACCCAGTACTTC. The entire variable domain, with the rest obtained from reference TRBV7-9 and TRBJ2-5, is as follows: DTGVSQNPRHKITKRGQNVTFRCDPISEHNRLYWYRQTLGQGPEFLTYFQNEAQLEKSRLLSDRFSAERPKGSFSTLEIQRTEQGDSAMYLCASSSPRYGTGWETQYFGPGTRLLVL.

The chain has TRBV7-9 and TRBJ2-7; the D gene is possibly TRBD1 (6 bases). The CDR3 length is 18 residues. Trimming took 5 bases from V and 3 from J, leaving 26 bases between them. CDR1 is SEHNR and CDR2 is FQNEAQ in the germline V gene (reference sequence). CDR3 in DNA: TGTGCCAGCAGCGCTAAGCCCCTAGGGCAGGGGACCCTCTACGAGCAGTACTTC. This translates into CASSAKPLGQGTLYEQYF.

The V and J genes are TRBV4-1 and TRBJ1-2, with 7 bases aligning to TRBD1. The CDR3 sequence is 16 residues long. From germline, CDR1 is MGHRA and CDR2 YSYEKL. Losses at the gene ends were 0 bases for V and 0 bases for J; bases not matched to a gene: 4. CDR3 residues: CASSQEEQGANYGYTF. The CDR3 nucleotides are TGCGCCAGCAGCCAAGAGGAGCAGGGGGCTAACTATGGCTACACCTTC.

This rearrangement joins TRBV30 to TRBJ2-7; D uncertain. From germline, CDR1 is GTSNPN and CDR2 SVGIG (reference sequence). Between the trimmed V and J ends, which lost 0 bases and 6 bases, there was a span of 6 bases. This CDR3 has 11 amino acids. The CDR3 sequence: CAWSVSGEQYF. The CDR3 nucleotides are TGTGCCTGGAGTGTGAGTGGCGAGCAGTACTTC.

The rearrangement joins TRBV7-2 to TRBJ1-2, with a weak D call TRBD1 (6 bases). CDR1 and CDR2 from the germline V gene are SGHTA and FQGNSA. The CDR3 contains 14 residues. V was shortened by 1 base and J by 4 bases, with 10 bases between the two germline ends. CDR3 in amino acids: CASSLDQGIYGYTF. The CDR3 DNA reads TGTGCCAGCAGCTTAGACCAGGGGATCTATGGCTACACCTTC.

The chain couples TRBV5-8 to TRBJ2-5, with a weak D call TRBD2 (5 bases). V lost 7 bases, J lost 6 bases, and 22 bases lay in between. CDR1 and CDR2 from the germline V gene are SGHTS and YDEGEE. The CDR3 has 15 amino acids. The CDR3 protein is CASSTGERAIKTQYF. The CDR3 region has the DNA TGTGCCAGCTCAACCGGGGAAAGGGCGATAAAGACCCAGTACTTC.

This sequence joins TRBV6-5 and TRBJ2-7, with D maybe TRBD1 (5 bases). The CDR3 loop spans 14 amino acids. Per the germline V gene, CDR1 is MNHEY and CDR2 is SVGAGI. V gave up 6 bases and J gave up 5 bases, with 17 bases separating them. CDR3 bases: TGTGCCAGCAGGGATCCCACGCGACAGAACGAGCAGTACTTC. Amino acid sequence: CASRDPTRQNEQYF.

The chain recombines TRBV7-9 with TRBJ1-5; no firm D call. The germline V gene has CDR1 SEHNR and CDR2 FQNEAQ (reference sequence). The CDR3 spans 14 residues. V was clipped by 1 base and J by 6 bases, with 10 bases between them. The CDR3 is CASSLDGVGQPQHF. The CDR3 region has the DNA TGTGCCAGCAGCTTAGACGGAGTAGGTCAGCCCCAGCATTTT. Complete variable domain (other parts from reference TRBV7-9 and TRBJ1-5): DTGVSQNPRHKITKRGQNVTFRCDPISEHNRLYWYRQTLGQGPEFLTYFQNEAQLEKSRLLSDRFSAERPKGSFSTLEIQRTEQGDSAMYLCASSLDGVGQPQHFGDGTRLSIL.

The chain links TRBV11-2 to TRBJ1-1, with TRBD1 identical over 8 bases. CDR3 length: 15 residues. CDR1 is SGHAT and CDR2 is FQNNGV in the germline V gene. Unmatched junction bases numbered 9, after V lost 5 bases and J lost 4 bases. The CDR3: CASSPQAGGLTEAFF. The CDR3 DNA reads TGTGCCAGCAGCCCTCAAGCAGGGGGCCTCACTGAAGCTTTCTTT. The full variable domain, its missing parts supplied by reference TRBV11-2 and TRBJ1-1, is EAGVAQSPRYKIIEKRQSVAFWCNPISGHATLYWYQQILGQGPKLLIQFQNNGVVDDSQLPKDRFSAERLKGVDSTLKIQPAKLEDSAVYLCASSPQAGGLTEAFFGQGTRLTVV.

In this sample, this clone turned up a few times. Its ends do not fully match the called genes, so a read error is possible. This chain links TRBV5-1 with TRBJ1-1; D uncertain. This CDR3 contains 16 residues. The germline CDR1 and CDR2 sequences are SGHRS and YFSETQ. The CDR3 bases are TGCGCCAGCAGTTTGGGCATACAGCTCCTGAACACTGAAGCTTTCTTT. Its translation: CASSLGIQLLNTEAFF.

The gene calls are TRBV6-4 and TRBJ2-3; 11 bases line up with TRBD1. V shed 6 bases, J shed 1 base, and the junction held 3 bases outside the gene matches. The CDR3 covers 15 residues. Looked up from germline, CDR1 is MRHNA and CDR2 is SNTAGT. CDR3 in DNA: TGTGCCAGCAGGCCGGGACAGGGGGGCACAGATACGCAGTATTTT. It specifies CASRPGQGGTDTQYF.

Only a few counts were recorded for this clone. Written as DNA, the CDR3 is TGTGCCAGCAGTTACTCTGAGACAGGCACCTATGGCTACACCTTC. The encoded protein is CASSYSETGTYGYTF. The chain has TRBV6-5 and TRBJ1-2, with a weak D call TRBD1 (6 bases). The V gene's germline CDR1 is MNHEY and CDR2 SVGAGI. Trimming left V 0 bases short and J 4 bases short, with 12 bases between. The CDR3 runs 15 residues.

This chain uses TRBV3-1 (or the pseudogene TRBV3-2) with TRBJ1-2; D gene ambiguous. Germline CDR1 and CDR2: LGHDT and YNNKEL (reference sequence). V dropped 1 base and J dropped 7 bases, with 13 bases sitting between them. There are 14 residues in the CDR3. The CDR3 DNA is TGTGCCAGCAGCCAAGTTTCGGGAGTAAGTGGCTACACCTTC. Translation: CASSQVSGVSGYTF.

The rearrangement uses TRBV4-3 and TRBJ1-4, with TRBD1 matching over 7 bases. The CDR3 is made up of 18 amino acids. In germline, CDR1 is LGHNA, CDR2 YSLEER. The V gene end was trimmed by 1 base and the J gene end by 7 bases; junction bases not matched to a gene: 15. The CDR3 sequence: CASSQGANTQGGGEKLFF. The DNA for the CDR3 is TGCGCCAGCAGCCAAGGCGCCAACACCCAGGGGGGAGGTGAAAAACTGTTTTTT.

V and J are TRBV25-1 and TRBJ1-4; D is possibly TRBD1 (5 bases). Per germline, CDR1 MGHDK and CDR2 SYGVNS. The germline V and J ends were trimmed by 7 bases and 7 bases, with 16 bases remaining between them. The CDR3 sequence is 14 residues long. The CDR3 DNA follows: TGTGCCAGCACCCCCGCGGGGGGAAGTGAAAAACTGTTTTTT. It codes for CASTPAGGSEKLFF.

This chain joins TRBV4-1 and TRBJ2-4; perhaps TRBD2 as D (7 bases). Germline V gene sequence: CDR1 MGHRA, CDR2 YSYEKL. This CDR3 is 17 amino acids long. Trimming removed 4 bases at V and 1 base at J, with 17 bases between. In DNA, the CDR3 is TGCGCCAGCAGCCCCGAGGGGGGAGGGTCGGCCAAAAACATTCAGTACTTC. Translating gives CASSPEGGGSAKNIQYF.

The V gene is TRBV19, the J gene TRBJ2-1; 10 bases map to TRBD1. CDR1 LNHDA and CDR2 SQIVND come from the germline V gene (reference sequence). This CDR3 has 16 amino acids. V was pared by 3 bases and J by 4 bases, with 6 bases of the junction left unmatched. DNA of the CDR3: TGTGCCAGTAGTATCGGGGGACAGGGGTGGTACAATGAGCAGTTCTTC. Translation: CASSIGGQGWYNEQFF.

The V and J genes are TRBV27 and TRBJ2-5; 11 bases align to TRBD1. Per the germline V gene, CDR1 is MNHEY and CDR2 is SMNVEV (reference sequence). The CDR3 has 16 amino acids. V lost 5 bases, J lost 1 base, and 6 bases stayed unmatched. CDR3 nucleotide sequence: TGTGCCAGCAGTCCCCGGACAGGGGGCTTCCAAGAGACCCAGTACTTC. Its translation: CASSPRTGGFQETQYF.

The rearrangement joins TRBV2 to TRBJ1-5, with 8 bases lining up with TRBD1. CDR3 size: 12 residues. The ends lost 8 bases at V and 4 bases at J; junction bases unmatched: 1. CDR1 and CDR2 from the germline V gene are SNHLY and FYNNEI. This chain's CDR3 is CASGQGNQPQHF. CDR3 in DNA: TGTGCCAGCGGACAGGGAAATCAGCCCCAGCATTTT.

This chain links TRBV5-1 with TRBJ2-7; TRBD1 is a possible D gene (5 bases). V lost 7 bases, J lost 2 bases, and 13 bases lay in between. The CDR3 loop spans 13 amino acids. Germline V gives CDR1 SGHRS, CDR2 YFSETQ. The CDR3, as DNA: TGCGCCAGCGGTCAGGGATGGGCCTACGAGCAGTACTTC. Amino acid sequence: CASGQGWAYEQYF.

The V call is TRBV11-2, the J call TRBJ1-2; 7 nucleotides agree with TRBD1. This CDR3 is 13 amino acids long. The germline V gene has CDR1 SGHAT and CDR2 FQNNGV. The J segment lost 8 bases and the V segment lost 5 bases, leaving 8 bases of the junction unmatched. The CDR3 spells CASSQGGWGGYTF. The CDR3 DNA reads as TGTGCCAGCAGCCAAGGGGGCTGGGGAGGCTACACCTTC.

The V call is TRBV3-1 (or the pseudogene TRBV3-2), the J call TRBJ2-1; the match to TRBD2 covers 7 bases. CDR3 length equals 17 residues. V was pared by 0 bases and J by 2 bases, with 7 bases of the junction left unmatched. CDR1 LGHDT and CDR2 YNNKEL come from the germline V gene (reference sequence). CDR3 in amino acids: CASSQDLQRGTYNEQFF. CDR3 DNA: TGTGCCAGCAGCCAAGATCTCCAGCGGGGAACCTACAATGAGCAGTTCTTC.